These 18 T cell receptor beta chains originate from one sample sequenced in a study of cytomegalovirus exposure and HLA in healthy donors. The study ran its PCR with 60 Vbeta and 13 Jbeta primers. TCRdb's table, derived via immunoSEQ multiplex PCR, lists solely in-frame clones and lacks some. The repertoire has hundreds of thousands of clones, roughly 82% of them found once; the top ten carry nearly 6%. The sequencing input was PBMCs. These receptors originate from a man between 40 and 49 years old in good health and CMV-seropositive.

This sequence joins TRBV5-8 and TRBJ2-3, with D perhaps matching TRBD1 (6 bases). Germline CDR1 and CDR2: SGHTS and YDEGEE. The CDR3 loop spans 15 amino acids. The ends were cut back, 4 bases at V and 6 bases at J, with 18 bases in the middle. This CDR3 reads CASSGGQSRFDTQYF. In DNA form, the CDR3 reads TGTGCCAGCAGCGGCGGACAGTCCCGGTTCGATACGCAGTATTTT.

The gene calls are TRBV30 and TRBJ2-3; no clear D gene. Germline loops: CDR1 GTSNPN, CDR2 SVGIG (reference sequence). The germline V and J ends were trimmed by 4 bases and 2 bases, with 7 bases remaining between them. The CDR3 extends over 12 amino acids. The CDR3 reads CAWKQYTDTQYF. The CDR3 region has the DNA TGTGCCTGGAAACAGTACACAGATACGCAGTATTTT.

CDR3 residues: CSAGRTGADTQYF. The CDR3 DNA reads as TGCAGCGCTGGACGGACAGGGGCAGATACGCAGTATTTT. This rearrangement joins TRBV29-1 to TRBJ2-3; 9 positions match TRBD1. The CDR3 extends over 13 amino acids. Per germline, CDR1 SQVTM and CDR2 ANQGSEA. V was clipped by 7 bases and J by 4 bases; unmatched bases: 6.

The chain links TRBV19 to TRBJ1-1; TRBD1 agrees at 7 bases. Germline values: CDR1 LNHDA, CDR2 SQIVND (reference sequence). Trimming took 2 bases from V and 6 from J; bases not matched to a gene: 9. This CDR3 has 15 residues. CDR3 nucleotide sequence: TGTGCCAGTAGTATAAGCGTTGAGGGGGCCGCTGAAGCTTTCTTT. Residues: CASSISVEGAAEAFF.

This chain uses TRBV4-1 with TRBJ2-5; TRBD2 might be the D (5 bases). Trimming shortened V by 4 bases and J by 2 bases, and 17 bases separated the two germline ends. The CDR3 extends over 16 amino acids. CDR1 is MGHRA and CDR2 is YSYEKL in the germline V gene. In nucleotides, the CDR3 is TGCGCCAGCAGCCTACTAGTGGGTGGCGCGCAAGAGACCCAGTACTTC. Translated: CASSLLVGGAQETQYF.

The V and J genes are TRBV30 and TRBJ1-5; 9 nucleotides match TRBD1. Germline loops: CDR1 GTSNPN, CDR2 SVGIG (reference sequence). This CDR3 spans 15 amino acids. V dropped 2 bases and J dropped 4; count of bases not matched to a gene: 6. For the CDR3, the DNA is TGTGCCTGGAGTATTTCAGGGACAGGGAATCAGCCCCAGCATTTT. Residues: CAWSISGTGNQPQHF. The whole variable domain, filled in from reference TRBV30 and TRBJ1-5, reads SQTIHQWPATLVQPVGSPLSLECTVEGTSNPNLYWYRQAAGRGLQLLFYSVGIGQISSEVPQNLSASRPQDRQFILSSKKLLLSDSGFYLCAWSISGTGNQPQHFGDGTRLSIL.

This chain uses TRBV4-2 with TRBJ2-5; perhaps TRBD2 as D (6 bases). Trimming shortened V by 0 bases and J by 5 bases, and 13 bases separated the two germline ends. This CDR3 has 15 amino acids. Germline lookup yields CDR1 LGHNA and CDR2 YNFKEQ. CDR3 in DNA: TGTGCCAGCAGCCAAGAAGGAACTAGCCCGGAGACCCAGTACTTC. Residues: CASSQEGTSPETQYF.

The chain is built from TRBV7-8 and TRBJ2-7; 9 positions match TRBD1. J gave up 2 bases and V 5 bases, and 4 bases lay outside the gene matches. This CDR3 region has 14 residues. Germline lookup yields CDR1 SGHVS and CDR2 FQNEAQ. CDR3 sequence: CASSPRTGAYEQYF. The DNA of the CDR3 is TGTGCCAGCAGCCCCCGGACAGGGGCCTACGAGCAGTACTTC.

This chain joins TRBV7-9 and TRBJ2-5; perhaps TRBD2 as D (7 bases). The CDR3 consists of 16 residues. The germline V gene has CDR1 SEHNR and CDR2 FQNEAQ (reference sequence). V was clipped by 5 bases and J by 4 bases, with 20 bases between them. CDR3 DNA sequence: TGTGCCAGCAGCCCAGGGCGGGGGCCAGCGTTAGAGACCCAGTACTTC. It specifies CASSPGRGPALETQYF.

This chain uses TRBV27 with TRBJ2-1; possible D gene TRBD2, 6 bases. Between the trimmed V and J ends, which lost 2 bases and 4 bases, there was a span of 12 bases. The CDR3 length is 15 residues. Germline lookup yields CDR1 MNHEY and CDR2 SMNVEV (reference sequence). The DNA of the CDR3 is TGTGCCAGCAGTTTAGGCGGGATGCCTTACAATGAGCAGTTCTTC. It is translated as CASSLGGMPYNEQFF.

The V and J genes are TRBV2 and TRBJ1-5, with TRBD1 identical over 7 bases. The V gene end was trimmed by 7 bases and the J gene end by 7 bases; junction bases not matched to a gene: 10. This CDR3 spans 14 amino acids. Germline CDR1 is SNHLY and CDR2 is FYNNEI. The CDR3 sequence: CASTQTTGTQPQHF. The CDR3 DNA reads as TGTGCCAGCACCCAAACGACAGGGACGCAGCCCCAGCATTTT.

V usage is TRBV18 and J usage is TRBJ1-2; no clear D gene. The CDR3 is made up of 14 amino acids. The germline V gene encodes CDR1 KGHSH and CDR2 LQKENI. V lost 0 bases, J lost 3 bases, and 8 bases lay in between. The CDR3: CASSPPHRDYGYTF. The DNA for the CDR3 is TGTGCCAGCTCACCACCCCACAGAGACTATGGCTACACCTTC.

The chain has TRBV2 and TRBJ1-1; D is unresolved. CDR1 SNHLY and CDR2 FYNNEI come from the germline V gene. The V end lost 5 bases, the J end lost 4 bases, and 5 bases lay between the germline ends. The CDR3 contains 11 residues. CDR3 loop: CASSFRTEAFF. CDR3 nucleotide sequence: TGTGCCAGCAGTTTTCGCACTGAAGCTTTCTTT. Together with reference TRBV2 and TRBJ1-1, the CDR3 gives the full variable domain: EPEVTQTPSHQVTQMGQEVILRCVPISNHLYFYWYRQILGQKVEFLVSFYNNEISEKSEIFDDQFSVERPDGSNFTLKIRSTKLEDSAMYFCASSFRTEAFFGQGTRLTVV.

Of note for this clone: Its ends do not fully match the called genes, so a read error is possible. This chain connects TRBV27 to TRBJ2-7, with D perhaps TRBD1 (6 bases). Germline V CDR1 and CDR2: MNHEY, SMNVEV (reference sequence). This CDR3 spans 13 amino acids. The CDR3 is CASSLSQGYEQYF. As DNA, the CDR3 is TGTGCCAGCAGTCTATCACAGGGATACGAGCAGTACTTC.

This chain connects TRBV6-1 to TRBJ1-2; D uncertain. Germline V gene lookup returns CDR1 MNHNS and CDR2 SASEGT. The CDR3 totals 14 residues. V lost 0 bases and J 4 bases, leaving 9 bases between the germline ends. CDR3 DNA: TGTGCCAGCAGTGAAGCGGGAGGACCCTATGGCTACACCTTC. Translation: CASSEAGGPYGYTF.

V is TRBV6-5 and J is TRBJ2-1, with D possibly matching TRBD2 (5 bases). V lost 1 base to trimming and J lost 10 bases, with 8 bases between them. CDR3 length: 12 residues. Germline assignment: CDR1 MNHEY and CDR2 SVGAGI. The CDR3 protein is CASSYWSGEQFF. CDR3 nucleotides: TGTGCCAGCAGTTACTGGTCGGGGGAGCAGTTCTTC.

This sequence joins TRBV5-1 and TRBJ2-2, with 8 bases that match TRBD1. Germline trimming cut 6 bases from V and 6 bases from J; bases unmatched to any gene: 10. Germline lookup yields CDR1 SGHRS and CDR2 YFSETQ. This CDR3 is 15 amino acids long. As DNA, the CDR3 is TGCGCCAGCACTCCGGGACAGGTAGTTGCCGGGGAGCTGTTTTTT. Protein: CASTPGQVVAGELFF.

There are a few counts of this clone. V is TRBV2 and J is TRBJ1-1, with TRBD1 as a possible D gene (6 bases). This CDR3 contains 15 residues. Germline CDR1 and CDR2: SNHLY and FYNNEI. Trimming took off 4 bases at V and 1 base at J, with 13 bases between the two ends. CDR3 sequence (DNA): TGTGCCAGCAGTGCTGTCGACAGGACGAACACTGAAGCTTTCTTT. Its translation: CASSAVDRTNTEAFF. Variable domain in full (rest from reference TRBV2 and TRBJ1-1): EPEVTQTPSHQVTQMGQEVILRCVPISNHLYFYWYRQILGQKVEFLVSFYNNEISEKSEIFDDQFSVERPDGSNFTLKIRSTKLEDSAMYFCASSAVDRTNTEAFFGQGTRLTVV.